This T cell receptor (beta chain) comes out of a study of shared clonotypes between healthy human individuals. Findings and limits, study-wide: The diversity represented, both genetic and in exposure history, was limited by few donors.

This clone was seen a single time. Its specificity is unknown. Each replicate PCR on the sorted subsets used 150 to 200 ng DNA (approximately 27,000 T cell genomes). As originally analysed: Junction-only immunoSEQ sequences carried no quality scores, so filtering differed. This table comes from immunoSEQ multiplex PCR, and its TCRdb copy is limited to in-frame clones, with some not included. D and trimming come from the DNA, and the V and J calls and clone size come from that table. This sample has about 2 million clones, with over 85% found just once. CD8 cells classed as naive were CD45RO-negative and positively selected for CCR7, excluding terminally differentiated effector memory CD45RA+ cells. All of the donors resided in Nashville, Tennessee, and each was a Caucasian adult. The source material was naive CD8+ T cells sorted from blood. The receptor's source is a man younger than 30 in good health.

In DNA form, the CDR3 reads TGCGCCAGCAGTCAACGGGGCGGGGATGAGACCCAGTACTTC. Translating it yields CASSQRGGDETQYF. The rearrangement links TRBV23-1 to TRBJ2-5; maybe TRBD2 (6 bases). TRBV23-1 is classed as an ORF, of uncertain function. V was cut by 2 bases and J by 5 bases, with 12 bases left in between. CDR3 size: 14 residues.